The rows below give T cell receptor beta chains drawn from one sample of a study of lymphopenia after photon versus proton radiotherapy. Here immunoSEQ multiplex PCR was the method, and the copy in TCRdb shows in-frame clones only, minus some. The sample has about 55,000 clones; around 85% are singletons. The sequences come from peripheral blood, collected from a patient treated with proton-based radiotherapy. All receptors come from a man aged 55-75 years with pancreatic cancer. Both conserved end residues are part of each CDR3. The order of the fields is J gene, clone size, V gene, CDR3 protein. Some rows have no size entry. The others give once, few or many, or a class for an expanded clone.

TRBJ2-5 | . | TRBV7-9 | CASIERDRHQETQYF
TRBJ1-1 | few | TRBV6-1 | CASAQSLNTEAFF
TRBJ2-5 | few | TRBV15 | CATSRELAGVQETQYF
TRBJ2-2 | . | TRBV7-6 | CASSFGTGRGELFF
TRBJ1-5 | . | TRBV27 | CASSWQGKGNQPQHF
TRBJ1-2 | . | TRBV9 | CASRGTGIYFGYTF
TRBJ2-7 | . | TRBV2 | CASSEGGNYEQYF
TRBJ1-1 | . | TRBV18 | CASSRTENTEAFF
TRBJ1-3 | few | TRBV2 | CATRRQGEGTIYF
TRBJ2-7 | . | TRBV19 | CASSSGLGNYEQYF
TRBJ2-3 | once | TRBV11-3 | CASSQDSFTDTQYF
TRBJ2-1 | . | TRBV28 | CASTSWGDEQFF
TRBJ1-2 | . | TRBV11-3 | CASSQTGTDYGYTF
TRBJ2-1 | . | TRBV4-3 | CASSQGPGLAGENEQFF
TRBJ2-1 | . | TRBV6-5 | CASSTTSGREQFF
TRBJ2-7 | . | TRBV7-6 | CASSPLSGTSTGEQYF
TRBJ2-5 | . | TRBV11-1 | CASSPGLQETQYF
TRBJ1-3 | . | TRBV6-6 | CASSYFSGAGNTIYF
TRBJ2-3 | . | TRBV7-2 | CASTRLAGAADTQYF
TRBJ2-2 | . | TRBV18 | CASSWLGNTGELFF
TRBJ2-1 | . | TRBV5-1 | CASSSGLAGGLIYNEQFF
TRBJ1-5 | . | TRBV6-6 | CASSLRTEINQPQHF
TRBJ1-5 | . | TRBV16 | CASSQEGTVQPQHF
TRBJ1-5 | few | TRBV19 | CASSTLWGERSNQPQHF